This TCR beta chain is drawn from a study of low-dose radiotherapy and immunotherapy resistance in tumors. This CDR3 spans 14 amino acids. The V gene's germline CDR1 is SQVTM and CDR2 ANQGSEA. J lost 0 bases, V lost 8 bases, and 6 bases had no gene match. Priming of first-strand cDNA relied on TRAV- and TRBV-specific primers (covering alpha and beta chains). TCRs underwent about 20 PCR cycles of amplification with a constant-region primer and V-primer adapter. TCRdb analysed the reads with MiXCR anew, one entry per CDR3 protein. The sample lists under 11,000 distinct CDR3 sequences; 55% to 65% were seen once. Each patient who was eligible had an advanced solid tumor with no tumor-infiltrating lymphocytes.

This receptor was obtained from a human donor with advanced metastatic prostate, ovarian, gallbladder or colorectal cancer (not recorded which). This table probably holds off-target reads from a library built for another chain. The chain combines TRBV29-1 with TRBJ1-3, with 8 nucleotides matching TRBD1. The CDR3 sequence: CSIRTGSSGNTIYF. The DNA of the CDR3 is TGCAGCATCAGGACAGGGAGCTCTGGAAACACCATATATTTT.